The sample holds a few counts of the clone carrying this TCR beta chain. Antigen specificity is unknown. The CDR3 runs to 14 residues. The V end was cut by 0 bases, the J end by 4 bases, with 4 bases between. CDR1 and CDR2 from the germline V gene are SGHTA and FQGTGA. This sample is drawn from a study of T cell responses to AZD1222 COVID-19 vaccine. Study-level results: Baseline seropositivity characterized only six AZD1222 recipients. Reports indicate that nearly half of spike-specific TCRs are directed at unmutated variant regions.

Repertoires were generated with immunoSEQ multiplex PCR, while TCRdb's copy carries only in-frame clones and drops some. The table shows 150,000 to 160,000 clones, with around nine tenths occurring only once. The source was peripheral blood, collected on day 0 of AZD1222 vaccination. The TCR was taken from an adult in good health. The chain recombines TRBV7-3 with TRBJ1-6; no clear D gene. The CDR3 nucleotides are TGTGCCAGCAGCTTAACAGAATATAATTCACCCCTCCACTTT. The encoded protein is CASSLTEYNSPLHF.